The present T cell receptor beta chain was sequenced within a study of blood T cell repertoires in COVID-19. Study at large: PBMCs, B-cell-depleted T cells, or T cells provided the cDNA or gDNA that made up the material.

In the original processing: Reference gene primer amplification yielded estimated nucleated cell counts. Here immunoSEQ multiplex PCR was the method, and the copy in TCRdb shows in-frame clones only, minus some. The V and J calls and clone size are taken from that table; D and trimming were inferred from the DNA. The profile shows hundreds of thousands of clones, around 88% of them singletons. The CDR3 extends over 17 amino acids. Trimming took 3 bases from V and 5 from J; bases not matched to a gene: 12. Germline loops: CDR1 KGHSH, CDR2 LQKENI. This chain uses TRBV18 with TRBJ2-5, with TRBD1 matching over 10 bases. The TCR comes from a woman aged 25 to 39 with acute or convalescent COVID-19. Input material: peripheral blood. CDR3 protein: CASSPSGQGVAGETQYF. CDR3 in DNA: TGTGCCAGCTCACCGTCCGGACAGGGGGTAGCGGGGGAGACCCAGTACTTC.